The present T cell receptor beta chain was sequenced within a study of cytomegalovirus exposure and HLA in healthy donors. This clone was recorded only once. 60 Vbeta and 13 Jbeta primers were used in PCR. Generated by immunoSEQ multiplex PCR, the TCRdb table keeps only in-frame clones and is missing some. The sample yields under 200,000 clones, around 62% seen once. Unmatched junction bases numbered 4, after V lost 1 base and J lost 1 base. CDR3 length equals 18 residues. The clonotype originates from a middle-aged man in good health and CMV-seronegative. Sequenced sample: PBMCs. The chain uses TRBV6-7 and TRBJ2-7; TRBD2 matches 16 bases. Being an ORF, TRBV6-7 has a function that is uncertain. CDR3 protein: CASSYWGLAGGRSYEQYF. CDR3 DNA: TGTGCCAGCAGTTACTGGGGACTAGCGGGAGGGCGGTCCTACGAGCAGTACTTC.